A selection of T cell receptor beta chains follows, all from one sample in a study of siplizumab effects on memory and regulatory T cells. The assay was immunoSEQ multiplex PCR, and TCRdb's table has in-frame clones only and misses some. The sample records about 100,000 clones, around 90% being singletons. What was sequenced was CD4+ T cells sorted from blood. Receptor source: a human donor in good health. Some clones in this sample may be carry-over from other donors' samples. The CDR3 runs from the conserved cysteine through the conserved F or W. Clone sizes are given selectively: once, few, many, or a class where the clone is expanded.

CDR3	length	size	V	J
CASSTLADPWGGTGELFF	18	-	TRBV19	TRBJ2-2
CASSPGLAGVETQYF	15	-	TRBV7-2	TRBJ2-5
CASSAYTGARHYGYTF	16	-	TRBV9	TRBJ1-2
CASRRIAGEGTNEQFF	16	-	TRBV5-6	TRBJ2-1
CASSSGGQGIYEQYF	15	-	TRBV6-6	TRBJ2-7
CASGADRYQPQHF	13	-	TRBV10-2	TRBJ1-5
CASSLLTGMGGELFF	15	-	TRBV27	TRBJ2-2
CASSSGAGQPYEQYF	15	-	TRBV28	TRBJ2-7
CASSLGRFPEAFF	13	few	TRBV11-2	TRBJ1-1
CASSFSVYEQYF	12	-	TRBV28	TRBJ2-7
CASSLGTEAFF	11	few	TRBV28	TRBJ1-1
CASKPSASELFF	12	-	TRBV5-1	TRBJ2-2
CASIERGTGNQGEQFF	16	-	TRBV21-1	TRBJ2-1
CASSLTVTGELFF	13	-	TRBV7-2	TRBJ2-2
CASSISRDFLYEQYF	15	-	TRBV19	TRBJ2-7
CASSPPRDRGLETQYF	16	once	TRBV18	TRBJ2-5
CAISLDRLYGYTF	13	-	TRBV10-3	TRBJ1-2
CASSLGGSEGETQYF	15	-	TRBV11-3	TRBJ2-5
CASTQYRRSYEQYF	14	-	TRBV28	TRBJ2-7
CAISELGGQQFF	12	-	TRBV10-3	TRBJ2-1
CASSQDGPGGANEKLFF	17	-	TRBV4-1	TRBJ1-4
CASSTGGLSQETQYF	15	-	TRBV5-4	TRBJ2-5
CASSLGEQGLVEQFF	15	-	TRBV5-1	TRBJ2-1
CASSLPTTVSNQPQHF	16	once	TRBV28	TRBJ1-5
CASSLGLGETQYF	13	-	TRBV11-2	TRBJ2-5
CASSSLGQGSREQYF	15	once	TRBV11-2	TRBJ2-7
CASSLVAWSTLSTDTQYF	18	-	TRBV27	TRBJ2-3
CASSQDRRGGRKTEAFF	17	-	TRBV4-1	TRBJ1-1
CASSRTSGTLYEQYF	15	-	TRBV6-1	TRBJ2-7
CASTMARNTEAFF	13	-	TRBV6-5	TRBJ1-1
CASSLDLGWADTQYF	15	-	TRBV7-8	TRBJ2-3
CASSRESGTEAFF	13	few	TRBV6-4	TRBJ1-1
CASSLERSGNEQFF	14	-	TRBV7-6	TRBJ2-1
CAIQPPGGLGTQYF	14	once	TRBV19	TRBJ2-3
CASSARTGVIGNQPQHF	17	-	TRBV4-1	TRBJ1-5
CASSPGTKGFDEQFF	15	-	TRBV7-3	TRBJ2-1
CASSDRPRNEQYF	13	-	TRBV2	TRBJ2-7
CASSDSRIPYEQYF	14	-	TRBV2	TRBJ2-7
CASDTGPNTEAFF	13	-	TRBV7-9	TRBJ1-1
CAWSAGQNSNQPQHF	15	-	TRBV30	TRBJ1-5
CASSIGPGAETQYF	14	-	TRBV19	TRBJ2-5
CAISEPAGGPHEQYF	15	-	TRBV10-3	TRBJ2-7
CASKGPGGGFTGNTIYF	17	-	TRBV19	TRBJ1-3
CASSFSSEGYGYTF	14	-	TRBV28	TRBJ1-2
CASSEIAYHYGYTF	14	-	TRBV6-1	TRBJ1-2
CASTPFGGGRADTQYF	16	once	TRBV7-3	TRBJ2-3
CASSLARDGGTEAFF	15	-	TRBV5-1	TRBJ1-1
CASSHGGGDTQYF	13	-	TRBV4-1	TRBJ2-3
CASSVAPPYSYEQYF	15	-	TRBV5-1	-
CASSSKTSGIADTQYF	16	-	TRBV5-1	TRBJ2-3
CASGNPRLQETQYF	14	-	TRBV6-5	TRBJ2-5
CASSLLDSLSSYEQYF	16	once	TRBV18	TRBJ2-7